This record looks at one TCR beta chain sequence and its context. What it binds is unknown. Each CDR3 protein is one row after TCRdb ran MiXCR on the 5' RACE reads. This sample yields approximately 300,000 distinct CDR3 sequences, of which 9.5% are seen a single time; 6% to 8.5% belongs to the top ten. After removal of 6 bases from V and 2 bases from J, the junction contained 7 bases not matched to a gene. This CDR3 is 15 amino acids long. In germline, CDR1 is SNHLY, CDR2 FYNNEI. This entry comes from a study of identical twins. General study results and limits: The abundant beta clonotypes from cord blood had fewer insertions, and memory repertoires had none of this.

Another study also made use of these data, one on yellow fever vaccine responses in identical twins. In that study: Vaccine-induced T cell responses in twins were reportedly observed to appear partly convergent, partly personalized.

The material sequenced was CD8+ T cells sorted from blood. V and J are TRBV2 and TRBJ2-7; 10 nucleotides agree with TRBD1. This TCR came from a woman under 30 in good health. DNA for the CDR3: TGTGCCAGCAGGACGACAGGGGGCTACCCCTACGAGCAGTACTTC. Protein product: CASRTTGGYPYEQYF.